The rows below give T cell receptor beta chains drawn from one sample of a study of cytomegalovirus exposure and HLA in healthy donors. This table comes from immunoSEQ multiplex PCR, and its TCRdb copy is limited to in-frame clones, with some not included. Of 95,000 to 150,000 clones detected, about 81% appear once; the ten largest clones hold about 1%. Sequencing used PBMCs. The receptors originated from a woman aged 25 to 39 in good health and CMV-seronegative. The CDR3 runs from the conserved cysteine through the conserved F or W. D genes are given only for firm matches. For some rows the clone size is stated as once, few or many, or as a class when expanded; others skip it.

V,J,size,D,DNA,CDR3
TRBV5-4,TRBJ1-2,-,TRBD1,TGTGCCAGCAGCTTGAAGTTACAGGGGACTGGTAACTATGGCTACACCTTC,CASSLKLQGTGNYGYTF
TRBV7-9,TRBJ2-7,few,TRBD2,TGTGCCAGCAGCTCCCGACTAGCAGGGGAGCAGTACTTC,CASSSRLAGEQYF
TRBV18,TRBJ2-7,-,-,TGTGCCAGCTCACTCGCAGTCCTCGGGGACGAGCAGTACTTC,CASSLAVLGDEQYF
TRBV9,TRBJ1-2,-,TRBD1,TGTGCCAGCAGCGTACCGATCGACAGGGTTAGGCCTAACTATGGCTACACCTTC,CASSVPIDRVRPNYGYTF
TRBV7-9,TRBJ1-3,-,-,TGTGCTAGCCATAGGGAGGGTGCTGGAAACACCATATATTTT,CASHREGAGNTIYF
TRBV30,TRBJ1-2,-,TRBD1,TGTGCCTGGAGTGCCCGGACAGGGCTGGCTGGCTACACCTTC,CAWSARTGLAGYTF
TRBV6-5,TRBJ2-1,-,TRBD2,TGTGCCAGCAGTTACCGGACTAGCGGGAGAGGTGAGCAGTTCTTC,CASSYRTSGRGEQFF
TRBV9,TRBJ1-2,-,-,TGTGCCAGCAGCCCCGCAGGGCGTAGAAATGGCTACACCTTC,CASSPAGRRNGYTF
TRBV5-1,TRBJ1-1,-,-,TGCGCCAGCAGCTTGGGGCAGGGAAAACCTAACACTGAAGCTTTCTTT,CASSLGQGKPNTEAFF
TRBV4-1,TRBJ2-7,-,TRBD2,TGCGCCAGCAGCCCGGATCTAGCGGCTTACTACGAGCAGTACTTC,CASSPDLAAYYEQYF
TRBV18,TRBJ1-5,once,TRBD1,TGTGCCAGCTCCTCCGGACAGGGGAGCAATCAGCCCCAGCATTTT,CASSSGQGSNQPQHF
TRBV9,TRBJ2-3,-,TRBD2,TGTGCCAGCAGCGCAAGCGGGGGTAGCACAGATACGCAGTATTTT,CASSASGGSTDTQYF
TRBV4-1,TRBJ2-3,-,TRBD2,TGCGCCAGCAGCCCCCAAGTGCGGGGGGGCACAGATACGCAGTATTTT,CASSPQVRGGTDTQYF
TRBV5-1,TRBJ2-5,-,-,TGCGCCAGCAGCCCAGGACAGCTTCTTACAGAGACCCAGTACTTC,CASSPGQLLTETQYF
TRBV2,TRBJ1-5,-,TRBD1,TGTGCCAGCCTAAGTGACAGGGGGCTTCAGCCCCAGCATTTT,CASLSDRGLQPQHF
TRBV2,TRBJ1-5,-,-,TGTGCCAGCAGTACTCTTGACCGGGATCAGCCCCAGCATTTT,CASSTLDRDQPQHF
TRBV9,TRBJ1-1,-,-,TGTGCCAGCAGCGGAGATACAGGGTTGAACACTGAAGCTTTCTTT,CASSGDTGLNTEAFF
TRBV6-6,TRBJ2-3,-,TRBD2,TGTGCCAGCAGCCTTAGACTAGCGGGAAAAGATACGCAGTATTTT,CASSLRLAGKDTQYF
TRBV11-2,TRBJ2-7,-,-,TGTGCCAGCAGCTTAATCGGGGGACCCTACGAGCAGTACTTC,CASSLIGGPYEQYF
TRBV4-1,TRBJ1-1,-,TRBD1,TGCGCCAGCAGCCCCCAGGGGGCTTCGTTGGACACTGAAGCTTTCTTT,CASSPQGASLDTEAFF
TRBV6-5,TRBJ2-5,-,-,TGTGCCAGCACTCAATCTAGCGCCCAAGAGACCCAGTACTTC,CASTQSSAQETQYF
TRBV15,TRBJ2-1,-,TRBD2,TGTGCCACCAGCACGGGACTAGCGGGATTCAATGAGCAGTTCTTC,CATSTGLAGFNEQFF
TRBV7-9,TRBJ1-2,-,TRBD1,TGTGCCAGCAGCCTCCCGACAGGGTTCTATGGCTACACCTTC,CASSLPTGFYGYTF
TRBV6-4,TRBJ2-2,-,TRBD2,TGTGCCAGCAGTGACCAACTAGCGGGGTCTTCTCCTAATACCACCGGGGAGCTGTTTTTT,CASSDQLAGSSPNTTGELFF
TRBV7-9,TRBJ1-1,-,-,TGTGCCAGCAGCCGAATTACCGGGACACTCAGCGCTGAAGCTTTCTTT,CASSRITGTLSAEAFF
TRBV7-8,TRBJ2-1,-,TRBD2,TGTGCCAGCAGCTCGGGGACTAGCGGGGGAGTCTGGGAGCAGTTCTTC,CASSSGTSGGVWEQFF
TRBV7-8,TRBJ2-2,-,TRBD1,TGTGCCAGCAGCTTGGGACTAAACAGGGGGCTCACCGGGGAGCTGTTTTTT,CASSLGLNRGLTGELFF
TRBV15,TRBJ1-1,-,-,TGTGCCACCAGCAGAACGGGTTCGATGAACACTGAAGCTTTCTTT,CATSRTGSMNTEAFF
TRBV6-5,TRBJ1-1,-,TRBD1,TGTGCCAGCAGTCGGGACAGTCCTACCGGAGCTTTCTTT,CASSRDSPTGAFF
TRBV6-5,TRBJ1-2,-,-,TGTGCCAGCAGTTACTCGAGCAGAGGATATGGCTACACCTTC,CASSYSSRGYGYTF
TRBV6-1,TRBJ1-1,few,-,TGTGCCAGCAGCCACAAGAACACTGAAGCTTTCTTT,CASSHKNTEAFF
TRBV6-6,TRBJ2-7,-,TRBD1,TGTGCCAGCGGCCGAGGGACAGGGGCAGTGGAGCAGTACTTC,CASGRGTGAVEQYF
TRBV11-2,TRBJ1-5,-,-,TGTGCCAGCAGCCAGACCCGGGGACAGCCCCAGCATTTT,CASSQTRGQPQHF